Shown below are 12 T cell receptor beta chains from a single sample sequenced in a study of shared clonotypes between healthy human individuals. Generated by immunoSEQ multiplex PCR, the TCRdb table keeps only in-frame clones and is missing some. The sample yields 650,000 to 750,000 clones, approximately 75% seen once. Sequencing input: memory CD4+ T cells sorted from blood. Subset noted: CD45RA-negative fraction. Receptor source: a woman in her 30s in good health.

This rearrangement joins TRBV29-1 to TRBJ2-1, with D tentatively TRBD1 or TRBD2 (6 bases each). Germline CDR1 SQVTM, CDR2 ANQGSEA. The CDR3 is 11 amino acids. V was clipped by 7 bases and J by 10 bases, with 14 bases between them. The CDR3 coding sequence is TGCAGCGGGGGGGACACGGGCGAGCAGTTCTTC. Its translation: CSGGDTGEQFF.

This clone was seen once. The chain is built from TRBV28 and TRBJ2-1, with D perhaps matching TRBD2 (6 bases). The V end lost 8 bases, the J end lost 9 bases, and 17 bases lay between the germline ends. This CDR3 is 13 amino acids long. In germline, CDR1 is MDHEN, CDR2 SYDVKM. DNA of the CDR3: TGTGCCAGCTCAGGCGGACTAATATCTGAGCAGTTCTTC. Translated, it gives CASSGGLISEQFF. The full variable domain, rest sourced from reference TRBV28 and TRBJ2-1, is DVKVTQSSRYLVKRTGEKVFLECVQDMDHENMFWYRQDPGLGLRLIYFSYDVKMKEKGDIPEGYSVSREKKERFSLILESASTNQTSMYLCASSGGLISEQFFGPGTRLTVL.

V and J are TRBV5-1 and TRBJ2-5; 10 bases match TRBD2. Germline trimming cut 4 bases from V and 4 bases from J; bases unmatched to any gene: 7. This CDR3 region has 15 residues. Germline-derived CDR1 and CDR2 are SGHRS and YFSETQ. CDR3 amino acids: CASSLVAGGIETQYF. CDR3 coding DNA: TGCGCCAGCAGCCTAGTAGCGGGAGGTATAGAGACCCAGTACTTC.

The rearrangement uses TRBV19 and TRBJ2-1, with TRBD1 matching over 7 bases. The CDR3 extends over 17 amino acids. V lost 5 bases to trimming and J lost 4 bases; unmatched junction nucleotides: 14. CDR1 is LNHDA and CDR2 is SQIVND in the germline V gene (reference sequence). The CDR3 nucleotides read TGTGCCAGTAGTGAACAGGGGATCTCAGGGGTTTACAATGAGCAGTTCTTC. Translated, it gives CASSEQGISGVYNEQFF.

This chain uses TRBV5-1 with TRBJ2-7; 7 bases align to TRBD2. Losses at the gene ends were 3 bases for V and 0 bases for J; bases not matched to a gene: 15. The CDR3 covers 18 residues. Germline V lookup: CDR1 SGHRS, CDR2 YFSETQ. CDR3 sequence (DNA): TGCGCCAGCAGCTGGGGCCCGATAATTGCGGGAGCCTCCTACGAGCAGTACTTC. Its protein is CASSWGPIIAGASYEQYF.

Notes on this clone: The sample carries other DNA sequences with the same CDR3. The V and J genes are TRBV5-1 and TRBJ2-5; D gene unclear. The germline V and J ends were trimmed by 1 base and 1 base, with 5 bases remaining between them. Germline CDR1 reads SGHRS; CDR2 reads YFSETQ. The CDR3 is made up of 13 amino acids. The CDR3 spells CASSLYGQETQYF. The CDR3 DNA is TGCGCCAGCAGCTTGTACGGCCAAGAGACCCAGTACTTC.

The chain links TRBV19 to TRBJ2-2; D is undetermined. V lost 5 bases to trimming and J lost 4 bases, with 8 bases between them. The CDR3 runs to 13 residues. Germline CDR1 LNHDA, CDR2 SQIVND (reference sequence). The CDR3 loop is CASSSTGTGELFF. The CDR3 bases are TGTGCCAGTAGTTCCACGGGCACCGGGGAGCTGTTTTTT.

On this clone: The same CDR3 can be traced to other DNA sequences in this sample. CDR3 sequence: CASRTGGETQYF. The CDR3 DNA sequence: TGTGCCAGCAGAACAGGGGGGGAGACCCAGTACTTC. The V gene is TRBV28, the J gene TRBJ2-5, with 8 bases lining up with TRBD1. The germline CDR1 and CDR2 sequences are MDHEN and SYDVKM. The junction had 2 bases not matched to a gene; V was cut back by 6 bases and J by 5 bases. CDR3 size: 12 residues.

V and J are TRBV7-7 and TRBJ2-2; D unresolved. The CDR3 runs to 13 residues. The germline V and J ends were trimmed by 5 bases and 5 bases, with 9 bases remaining between them. CDR1 is SSHAT, CDR2 FNYEAQ, per germline (reference sequence). The chain's CDR3 is CASSRDPTGELFF. Here the CDR3 DNA reads TGTGCCAGCAGCCGAGATCCTACCGGGGAGCTGTTTTTT.

The J gene is TRBJ2-2, the V gene TRBV11-3; D unclear. Germline CDR1 reads SGHNT; CDR2 reads YENEEA. The CDR3 has 15 residues. V lost 1 base to trimming and J lost 4 bases, with 10 bases between them. The CDR3 spells CASSLGLESTGELFF. In DNA form, the CDR3 reads TGTGCCAGCAGCTTAGGTCTAGAGAGCACCGGGGAGCTGTTTTTT.

This CDR3 reads CAGSSRTDTQYF. The CDR3 DNA is TGTGCCGGCTCTAGTCGGACAGATACGCAGTATTTT. V and J are TRBV11-2 and TRBJ2-3; D ambiguous. Germline CDR1 is SGHAT and CDR2 is FQNNGV. This CDR3 has 12 residues. V shed 11 bases and J shed 3 bases, with 12 bases lying between them.

V is TRBV4-1 and J is TRBJ1-2; D unclear. Germline CDR1 and CDR2: MGHRA and YSYEKL. The germline V and J ends were trimmed by 2 bases and 6 bases, with 13 bases remaining between them. This CDR3 comprises 14 residues. Here the CDR3 reads CASSQPGTKNGYTF. Written as DNA, the CDR3 is TGCGCCAGCAGCCAACCAGGAACCAAGAATGGCTACACCTTC.